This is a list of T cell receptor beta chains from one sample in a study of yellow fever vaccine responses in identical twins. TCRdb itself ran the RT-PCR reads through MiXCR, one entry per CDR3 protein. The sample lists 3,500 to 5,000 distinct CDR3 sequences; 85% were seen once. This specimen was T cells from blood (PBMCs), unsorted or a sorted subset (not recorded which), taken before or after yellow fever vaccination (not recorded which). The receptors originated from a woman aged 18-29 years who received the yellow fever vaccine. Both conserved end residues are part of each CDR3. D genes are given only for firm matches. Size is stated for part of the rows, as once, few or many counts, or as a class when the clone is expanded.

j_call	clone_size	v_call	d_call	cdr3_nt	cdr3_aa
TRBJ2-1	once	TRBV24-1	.	TGTGCCACCACCAGGGCTAACTACAATGAGCAGTTCTTC	CATTRANYNEQFF
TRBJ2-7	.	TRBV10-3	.	TGTGCCACCACGCTCCAGGCCTCCTACGAGCAGTACTTC	CATTLQASYEQYF
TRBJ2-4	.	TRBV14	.	TGTGCCAGCAGCCAGACAGATTTAGCCAAAAACATTCAGTACTTC	CASSQTDLAKNIQYF
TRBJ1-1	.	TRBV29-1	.	TGCAGCGTTCTCCTAGGGGGGGCGTACACTGAAGCTTTCTTT	CSVLLGGAYTEAFF
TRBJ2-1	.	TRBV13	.	TGTGCCAGCAGCACCTCTGTCAGCTCCTACAATGAGCAGTTCTTC	CASSTSVSSYNEQFF
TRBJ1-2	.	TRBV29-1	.	TGCAGCGTTGACGATCAGGTTCTGGGGGATGGCTACACCTTC	CSVDDQVLGDGYTF
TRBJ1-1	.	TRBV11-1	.	TGTGCCAGCAGCTTAGGGAGTGTAAACACTGAAGCTTTCTTT	CASSLGSVNTEAFF
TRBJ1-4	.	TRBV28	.	TGTGCCAGCAGTTATAGGGGGTCGGCTAATGAAAAACTGTTTTTT	CASSYRGSANEKLFF
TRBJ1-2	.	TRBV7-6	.	TGTGCCAGCAGCTTAAAAGAGGGGGATGGCTACACCTTC	CASSLKEGDGYTF
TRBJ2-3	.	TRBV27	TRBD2	TGTGCCAGCAGTCGCTTAGCGGGAGTCCGATCGGTAGATACGCAGTATTTT	CASSRLAGVRSVDTQYF
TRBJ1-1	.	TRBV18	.	TGTGCCAGCTCACTCATTACAGGACCCAAGAACACTGAAGCTTTCTTT	CASSLITGPKNTEAFF
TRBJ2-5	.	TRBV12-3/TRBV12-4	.	TGTGCCAGCAGTAGATTGACAGAACAAGAGACCCAGTACTTC	CASSRLTEQETQYF
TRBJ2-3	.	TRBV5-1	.	TGCGCCAGCAGCTTGGCATCGGCGGACTCGAGCACAGATACGCAGTATTTT	CASSLASADSSTDTQYF
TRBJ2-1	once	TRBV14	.	TGTGCCAGCAGCCAAGGGGGCGCGGGCAATGAGCAGTTCTTC	CASSQGGAGNEQFF
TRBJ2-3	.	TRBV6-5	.	TGTGCCAGCAGTTACTCGATTGCTCAACCTGGTACGCAGTATTTT	CASSYSIAQPGTQYF
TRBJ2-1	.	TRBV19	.	TGTGCCAGTAGTATGAGAGGTTACAATGAGCAGTTCTTC	CASSMRGYNEQFF